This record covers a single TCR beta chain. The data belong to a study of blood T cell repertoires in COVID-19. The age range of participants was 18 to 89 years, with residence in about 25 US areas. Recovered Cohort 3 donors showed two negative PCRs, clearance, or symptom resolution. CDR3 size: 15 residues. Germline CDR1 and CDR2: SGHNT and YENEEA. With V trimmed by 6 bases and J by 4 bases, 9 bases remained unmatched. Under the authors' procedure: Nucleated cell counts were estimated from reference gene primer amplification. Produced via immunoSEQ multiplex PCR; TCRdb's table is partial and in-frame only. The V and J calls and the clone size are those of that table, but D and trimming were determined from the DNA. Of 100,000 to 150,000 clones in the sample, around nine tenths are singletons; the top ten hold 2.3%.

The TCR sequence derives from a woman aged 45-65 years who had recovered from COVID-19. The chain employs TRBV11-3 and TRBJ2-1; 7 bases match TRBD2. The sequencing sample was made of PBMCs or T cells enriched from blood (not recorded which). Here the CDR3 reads CASSSGGGGYNEQFF. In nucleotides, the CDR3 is TGTGCCAGCAGTTCCGGCGGCGGGGGATACAATGAGCAGTTCTTC.